This T cell receptor (beta chain) is from a study of Ad26.COV2.S vaccination and SARS-CoV-2 variants. Findings of the study overall: Overall T cell responses may have been underestimated by the analyses of TCR breadth and depth.

Described treatment: over 15 received Ad26.COV2.S at low or high dose, single or two shots; 5 received placebo; per-sample allocation not given. Specimen acquisition occurred on day 63 following the initial vaccine or placebo injection. About this clone: The antigen is unknown.

Using immunoSEQ multiplex PCR, the repertoire was profiled, and TCRdb retains in-frame clones only, with some absent. The table shows about 680,000 clones, with around 92% occurring only once. This TCR came from a person between 18 and 59 years old who received the Ad26.COV2.S COVID-19 vaccine or a placebo. Source: peripheral blood, taken in a trial of Ad26.COV2.S vaccine versus placebo.

The CDR3 DNA reads TGTGCCACCAGTGACCCCCTCGGGGGAGAAGGCTACACCTTC. Its translation: CATSDPLGGEGYTF. V is TRBV24-1 and J is TRBJ1-2; a weak D match, TRBD1 (5 bases). V was clipped by 4 bases and J by 8 bases, with 16 bases between them. The CDR3 contains 14 residues. Germline CDR1 reads KGHDR; CDR2 reads SFDVKD.